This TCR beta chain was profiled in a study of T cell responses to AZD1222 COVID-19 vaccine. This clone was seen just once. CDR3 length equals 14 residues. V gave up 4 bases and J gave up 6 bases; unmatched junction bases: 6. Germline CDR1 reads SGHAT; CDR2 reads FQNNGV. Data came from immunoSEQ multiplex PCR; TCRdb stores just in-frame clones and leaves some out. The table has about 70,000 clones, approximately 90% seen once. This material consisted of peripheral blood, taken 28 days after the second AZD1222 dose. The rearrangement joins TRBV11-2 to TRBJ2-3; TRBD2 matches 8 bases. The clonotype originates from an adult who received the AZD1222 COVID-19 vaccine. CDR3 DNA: TGTGCCAGCAGCTCCACGTCGGGGGGGGATACGCAGTATTTT. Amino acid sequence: CASSSTSGGDTQYF.